The 24 T cell receptor beta chains given below trace back to one sample, sequenced in a study of cytomegalovirus exposure and HLA in healthy donors. This PCR relied on a set of 60 Vbeta primers and 13 Jbeta primers. Sequencing used immunoSEQ multiplex PCR; TCRdb keeps in-frame clones, though not all of them. The table has around 170,000 clones, more than 80% seen once. Sample: PBMCs. The receptor source for this set is a woman between 45 and 65 years old in good health and CMV-seropositive.

The chain recombines TRBV5-6 with TRBJ1-2; D remains ambiguous. Trimming cost V 0 bases and J 4 bases, with 13 bases left between them. The CDR3 has 15 residues. Germline CDR1 reads SGHDT; CDR2 reads YYEEEE. In DNA form, the CDR3 reads TGTGCCAGCAGCTTGGCCCCGGGAGACCTCTATGGCTACACCTTC. It yields the protein CASSLAPGDLYGYTF.

V gene TRBV4-3 combines with J gene TRBJ2-7; perhaps TRBD1 as D (5 bases). This CDR3 is built from 15 residues. V lost 3 bases and J lost 2, with 14 bases in between. Germline V gene sequence: CDR1 LGHNA, CDR2 YSLEER. CDR3 protein: CASSHGKTGAYEQYF. CDR3 coding DNA: TGCGCCAGCAGCCACGGCAAAACAGGAGCCTACGAGCAGTACTTC.

The rearrangement joins TRBV5-4 to TRBJ2-5; D is perhaps TRBD1 (5 bases). V shed 4 bases and J shed 5 bases, with 15 bases lying between them. The germline gives CDR1 SGHNT, CDR2 YYREEE (reference sequence). This CDR3 has 14 residues. CDR3 sequence (DNA): TGTGCCAGCAGCCGGACACCCGTGGGGGAGACCCAGTACTTC. Protein product: CASSRTPVGETQYF.

This chain connects TRBV7-2 to TRBJ1-6, with 7 bases that match TRBD1. The V gene's germline CDR1 is SGHTA and CDR2 FQGNSA. CDR3 size: 16 residues. The ends lost 5 bases at V and 0 bases at J; junction bases unmatched: 4. CDR3 DNA: TGTGCCAGCAGCCTACAGGGGAACTCCTATAATTCACCCCTCCACTTT. Residues: CASSLQGNSYNSPLHF.

The chain has TRBV5-1 and TRBJ2-3; 10 nucleotides match TRBD1. V trimming: 4 bases; J trimming: 5 bases; junction bases outside the gene matches: 7. The germline V gene encodes CDR1 SGHRS and CDR2 YFSETQ. CDR3 length: 15 residues. The CDR3 DNA reads as TGCGCCAGCAGCCCACCGACAGGGGGCGGAGATACGCAGTATTTT. This translates into CASSPPTGGGDTQYF.

The chain combines TRBV6-6 with TRBJ1-3; D is unresolved. Trimming took 7 bases from V and 4 from J, leaving 11 bases between them. Germline CDR1 reads MNHNY; CDR2 reads SVGAGI (reference sequence). The CDR3 spans 13 residues. In DNA, the CDR3 is TGTGCCAGCAAGAGGGAGGGAGGAAACACCATATATTTT. This encodes CASKREGGNTIYF.

CDR3 residues: CASSAGQGADTQYF. The CDR3 region has the DNA TGTGCCAGCAGCGCGGGACAGGGAGCAGATACGCAGTATTTT. The rearrangement uses TRBV11-2 and TRBJ2-3; TRBD1 matches at 9 bases. Germline CDR1 is SGHAT and CDR2 is FQNNGV. V lost 5 bases, J lost 4 bases, and 4 bases stayed unmatched. CDR3 length: 14 amino acids.

The chain carries TRBV1 and TRBJ2-7; the table's D call TRBD2 went unverified against the DNA. TRBV1 is shown as a pseudogene. This CDR3 region has 16 residues. The CDR3 here is CTSSQGLAGGQDEQYF. As DNA, the CDR3 is TGCACCAGCAGCCAGGGACTAGCGGGGGGGCAGGACGAGCAGTACTTC.

J is TRBJ1-5 and V is TRBV27; tentatively, D is TRBD1 (5 bases). Germline V gene data show CDR1 as MNHEY and CDR2 as SMNVEV (reference sequence). This CDR3 spans 18 amino acids. The V end was cut by 4 bases, the J end by 4 bases, with 23 bases between. CDR3 DNA: TGTGCCAGCAGTTCCCGGCCGGTTGGGCGGCGGGGGAATCAGCCCCAGCATTTT. As protein: CASSSRPVGRRGNQPQHF.

The rearrangement uses TRBV7-9 and TRBJ2-5, with 7 bases that match TRBD1. This CDR3 is built from 16 residues. J lost 1 base, V lost 7 bases, and 12 bases had no gene match. Per germline, CDR1 SEHNR and CDR2 FQNEAQ (reference sequence). This chain's CDR3 is CASTTTGRGFQETQYF. The CDR3 region has the DNA TGTGCCAGCACCACTACCGGCAGGGGGTTCCAAGAGACCCAGTACTTC. Combining the CDR3 with reference TRBV7-9 and TRBJ2-5 gives the whole variable domain DTGVSQNPRHKITKRGQNVTFRCDPISEHNRLYWYRQTLGQGPEFLTYFQNEAQLEKSRLLSDRFSAERPKGSFSTLEIQRTEQGDSAMYLCASTTTGRGFQETQYFGPGTRLLVL.

This chain uses TRBV28 with TRBJ2-5; weak D call: TRBD1 (5 bases). Germline CDR1 is MDHEN and CDR2 is SYDVKM. Trimming took 5 bases from V and 4 from J, leaving 11 bases between them. The length of the CDR3 is 13 residues. The CDR3 reads CASSGHTGETQYF. DNA for the CDR3: TGTGCCAGCAGTGGACATACTGGAGAGACCCAGTACTTC.

As to this clone: One junction end does not reproduce the germline sequence, and a read error may be involved. The genes are TRBV7-9 and TRBJ1-2; maybe TRBD1 (5 bases). This CDR3 has 11 residues. CDR1 SEHNR and CDR2 FQNEAQ come from the germline V gene (reference sequence). CDR3 nucleotide sequence: TGTTCCAGCAGCCCAGGGTTTGGCTACACCTTC. This codes for CSSSPGFGYTF. The variable domain in full, with the rest retrieved from reference TRBV7-9 and TRBJ1-2, is DTGVSQNPRHKITKRGQNVTFRCDPISEHNRLYWYRQTLGQGPEFLTYFQNEAQLEKSRLLSDRFSAERPKGSFSTLEIQRTEQGDSAMYLCSSSPGFGYTFGSGTRLTVV.

The chain couples TRBV4-1 to TRBJ2-2, with D possibly TRBD2 on 6 matching bases. Trimming pared 5 bases from V and 5 bases from J, leaving 9 bases between. The germline V gene has CDR1 MGHRA and CDR2 YSYEKL. CDR3 length equals 13 residues. As DNA, the CDR3 is TGCGCCAGCAGCGGGGAGGTTACCGGGGAGCTGTTTTTT. Amino acids: CASSGEVTGELFF.

Concerning this clone itself: A read error may produce the germline difference seen at one junction end. The J gene is TRBJ2-7, the V gene TRBV7-7; D uncertain. This CDR3 is built from 13 residues. The germline V gene encodes CDR1 SSHAT and CDR2 FNYEAQ (reference sequence). DNA of the CDR3: TGTGCTAGCAGCCCGCGAATGGTGTCCGAGCAGTACTTC. Encoded protein: CASSPRMVSEQYF.

CDR3 amino acids: CASSFGQGANNEQFF. The CDR3 nucleotides read TGTGCCAGCAGCTTCGGCCAGGGGGCGAACAATGAGCAGTTCTTC. The chain has TRBV7-2 and TRBJ2-1, with 8 positions matching TRBD1. V dropped 3 bases and J dropped 5; count of bases not matched to a gene: 6. The CDR3 length is 15 residues. Germline CDR1 is SGHTA and CDR2 is FQGNSA.

The chain links TRBV7-2 to TRBJ1-1; the D is unclear. V was trimmed by 3 bases and J by 6 bases, leaving 14 bases between them. The V gene's germline CDR1 is SGHTA and CDR2 FQGNSA. The CDR3 is made up of 14 amino acids. The CDR3 coding sequence is TGTGCCAGCAGCTTTGGCGGAAGAGTGCCTGAAGCTTTCTTT. This translates into CASSFGGRVPEAFF.

The chain combines TRBV5-8 with TRBJ1-3; D is perhaps TRBD1 (5 bases). Trimming stripped 2 bases from V and 0 bases from J, with 9 bases between. Germline V lookup: CDR1 SGHTS, CDR2 YDEGEE. This CDR3 has 15 residues. CDR3 DNA sequence: TGTGCCAGCAGCTTCGGGACTCGCTCTGGAAACACCATATATTTT. Residues: CASSFGTRSGNTIYF.

CDR3 region: CASSLTASGGAVTDTQYF. CDR3 DNA: TGTGCCAGCAGCTTAACAGCTAGCGGGGGGGCCGTAACAGATACGCAGTATTTT. The J gene is TRBJ2-3, the V gene TRBV7-2; 12 bases agree with TRBD2. This CDR3 has 18 amino acids. Germline CDR1 SGHTA, CDR2 FQGNSA. The V segment lost 2 bases and the J segment 3 bases; nucleotides outside the gene matches: 9. The variable domain in full, with the rest retrieved from reference TRBV7-2 and TRBJ2-3, is GAGVSQSPSNKVTEKGKDVELRCDPISGHTALYWYRQSLGQGLEFLIYFQGNSAPDKSGLPSDRFSAERTGGSVSTLTIQRTQQEDSAVYLCASSLTASGGAVTDTQYFGPGTRLTVL.

The rearrangement links TRBV19 to TRBJ1-4, with TRBD1 matching over 9 bases. V trimming: 7 bases; J trimming: 7 bases; junction bases outside the gene matches: 7. Germline lookup yields CDR1 LNHDA and CDR2 SQIVND (reference sequence). The CDR3 totals 14 residues. For the CDR3, the DNA is TGTGCCAGTACCCTGGACAGGGGCGGTGAAAAACTGTTTTTT. This sequence encodes CASTLDRGGEKLFF.

A single count supports this clone. Germline is not matched at one junction end, which may reflect a read error. The genes are TRBV7-9 and TRBJ1-2; 11 nucleotides align to TRBD1. The germline V gene encodes CDR1 SEHNR and CDR2 FQNEAQ (reference sequence). The CDR3 is 14 residues long. Here the CDR3 DNA reads TGTTCCAGCCAAACAGGGACAGGGGGTTATGGCTACACCTTC. Its translation is CSSQTGTGGYGYTF. Together with reference TRBV7-9 and TRBJ1-2, the CDR3 gives the full variable domain: DTGVSQNPRHKITKRGQNVTFRCDPISEHNRLYWYRQTLGQGPEFLTYFQNEAQLEKSRLLSDRFSAERPKGSFSTLEIQRTEQGDSAMYLCSSQTGTGGYGYTFGSGTRLTVV.

V is TRBV19 and J is TRBJ1-2; D possibly corresponds to TRBD1 (6 bases). Germline V gives CDR1 LNHDA, CDR2 SQIVND (reference sequence). This CDR3 is 14 amino acids long. The V end lost 6 bases, the J end lost 1 base, and 12 bases lay between the germline ends. The CDR3 region has the DNA TGTGCCAGTAGCTCCGACAGGAATAACTATGGCTACACCTTC. This encodes CASSSDRNNYGYTF.

Here the CDR3 reads CASRDLVGADYEQYF. The CDR3 DNA is TGTGCCAGCAGAGACCTGGTGGGGGCCGACTACGAGCAGTACTTC. This rearrangement joins TRBV2 to TRBJ2-7, with D possibly matching TRBD1 (6 bases). This CDR3 comprises 15 residues. Germline V gene sequence: CDR1 SNHLY, CDR2 FYNNEI. V was cut by 6 bases and J by 3 bases, with 18 bases left in between. Drawing the rest from reference TRBV2 and TRBJ2-7, the complete variable domain is EPEVTQTPSHQVTQMGQEVILRCVPISNHLYFYWYRQILGQKVEFLVSFYNNEISEKSEIFDDQFSVERPDGSNFTLKIRSTKLEDSAMYFCASRDLVGADYEQYFGPGTRLTVT.

The rearrangement uses TRBV5-6 and TRBJ1-1; D possibly corresponds to TRBD1 (5 bases). CDR1 is SGHDT and CDR2 is YYEEEE in the germline V gene. V lost 0 bases, J lost 1 base, and 10 bases lay in between. The CDR3 covers 15 residues. CDR3 sequence: CASSLARGRNTEAFF. Written as DNA, the CDR3 is TGTGCCAGCAGCTTGGCACGGGGGAGGAACACTGAAGCTTTCTTT.

This clone has a single count. The chain couples TRBV5-6 to TRBJ2-5, with D perhaps matching TRBD2 (5 bases). The germline V gene has CDR1 SGHDT and CDR2 YYEEEE. The germline V and J ends were trimmed by 0 bases and 5 bases, with 11 bases remaining between them. The CDR3 sequence is 14 residues long. Here the CDR3 reads CASSLGVRAETQYF. Here the CDR3 DNA reads TGTGCCAGCAGCTTGGGGGTGAGGGCTGAGACCCAGTACTTC.